This T cell receptor (beta chain) originates from a study of cytomegalovirus exposure and HLA in healthy donors. The study, taken as a whole, reports: The TCR clusters that emerged in the first cohort tended, a later analysis found, to co-occur in the 120 or so validation repertoires. The study flagged about 150 TCR beta chains as cytomegalovirus-associated. In vitro confirmation showed a few CMV-associated chains to be CMV antigen specific.

This clone was found a few times. Antigen: not known. Repertoires were generated with immunoSEQ multiplex PCR, while TCRdb's copy carries only in-frame clones and drops some. The sample shows about 38,000 clones, about 93% of them seen only once. V dropped 5 bases and J dropped 2 bases, with 9 bases sitting between them. CDR1 is MNHEY and CDR2 is SMNVEV in the germline V gene (reference sequence). The CDR3 length is 14 residues. Sample: PBMCs. The rearrangement links TRBV27 to TRBJ1-4; no reliable D call. This TCR came from a man aged 18-30 years in good health and CMV-seronegative. The CDR3 nucleotides read TGTGCCAGCAGTCCCACGGGGACTAATGAAAAACTGTTTTTT. The encoded protein is CASSPTGTNEKLFF.